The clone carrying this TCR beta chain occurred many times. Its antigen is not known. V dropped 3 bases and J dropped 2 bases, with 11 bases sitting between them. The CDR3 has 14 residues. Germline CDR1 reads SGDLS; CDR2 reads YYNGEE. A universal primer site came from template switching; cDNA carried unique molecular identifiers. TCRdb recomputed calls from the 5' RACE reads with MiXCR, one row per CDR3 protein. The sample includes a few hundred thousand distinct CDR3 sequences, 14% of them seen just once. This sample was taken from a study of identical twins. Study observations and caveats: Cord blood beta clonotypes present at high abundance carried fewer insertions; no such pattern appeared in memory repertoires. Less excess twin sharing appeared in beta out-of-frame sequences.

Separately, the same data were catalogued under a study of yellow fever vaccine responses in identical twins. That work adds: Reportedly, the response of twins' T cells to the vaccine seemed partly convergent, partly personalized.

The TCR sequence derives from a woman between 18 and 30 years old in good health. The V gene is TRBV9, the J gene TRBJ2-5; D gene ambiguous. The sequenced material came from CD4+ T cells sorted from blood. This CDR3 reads CASSARQTQETQYF. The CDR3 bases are TGTGCCAGCAGCGCCCGGCAGACACAAGAGACCCAGTACTTC.